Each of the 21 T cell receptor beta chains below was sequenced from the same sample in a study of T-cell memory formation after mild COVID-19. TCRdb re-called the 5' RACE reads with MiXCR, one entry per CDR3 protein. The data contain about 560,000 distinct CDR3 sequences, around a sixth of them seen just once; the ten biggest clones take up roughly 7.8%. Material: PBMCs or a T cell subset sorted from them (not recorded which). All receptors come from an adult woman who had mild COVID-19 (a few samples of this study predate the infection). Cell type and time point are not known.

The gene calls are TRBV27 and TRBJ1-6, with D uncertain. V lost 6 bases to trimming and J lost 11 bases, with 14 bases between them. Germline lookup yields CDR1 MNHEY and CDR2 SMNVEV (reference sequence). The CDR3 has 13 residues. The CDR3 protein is CASSQLARAPLHF. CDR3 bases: TGTGCCAGCAGCCAATTGGCCCGAGCACCCCTCCACTTT.

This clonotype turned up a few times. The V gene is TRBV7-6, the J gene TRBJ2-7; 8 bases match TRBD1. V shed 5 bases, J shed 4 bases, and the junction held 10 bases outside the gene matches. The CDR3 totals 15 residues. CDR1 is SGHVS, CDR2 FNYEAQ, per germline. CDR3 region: CASSPEEYRGYEQYF. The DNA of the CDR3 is TGTGCCAGCAGCCCCGAGGAGTACAGGGGGTACGAGCAGTACTTC.

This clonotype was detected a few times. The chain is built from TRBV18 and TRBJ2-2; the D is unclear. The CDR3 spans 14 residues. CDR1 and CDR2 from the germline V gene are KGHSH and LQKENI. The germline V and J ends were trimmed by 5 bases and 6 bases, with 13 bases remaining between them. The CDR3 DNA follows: TGTGCCAGCTCAAAGGACCCTGGACCCGGGGAGCTGTTTTTT. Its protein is CASSKDPGPGELFF.

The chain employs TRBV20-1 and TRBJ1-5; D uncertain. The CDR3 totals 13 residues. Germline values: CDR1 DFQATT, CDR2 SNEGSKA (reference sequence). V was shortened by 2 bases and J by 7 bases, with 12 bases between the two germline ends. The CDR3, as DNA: TGCAGTGCTAGACATACTGGGATGCAGCCCCAGCATTTT. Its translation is CSARHTGMQPQHF.

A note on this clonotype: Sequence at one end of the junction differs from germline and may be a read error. DNA for the CDR3: TGTGCCAGCAGCTTGTACTCCAACAATGAGCAGTTCTTC. Residues: CASSLYSNNEQFF. This chain joins TRBV7-2 and TRBJ2-1; D uncertain. The CDR3 has 13 amino acids. Germline lookup yields CDR1 SGHTA and CDR2 FQGNSA.

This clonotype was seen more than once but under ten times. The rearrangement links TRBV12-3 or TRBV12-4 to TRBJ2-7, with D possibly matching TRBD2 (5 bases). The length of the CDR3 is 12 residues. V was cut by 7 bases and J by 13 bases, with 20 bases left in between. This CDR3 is CASTDIRGWDYF. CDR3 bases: TGTGCCAGCACCGACATCCGGGGATGGGATTACTTC.

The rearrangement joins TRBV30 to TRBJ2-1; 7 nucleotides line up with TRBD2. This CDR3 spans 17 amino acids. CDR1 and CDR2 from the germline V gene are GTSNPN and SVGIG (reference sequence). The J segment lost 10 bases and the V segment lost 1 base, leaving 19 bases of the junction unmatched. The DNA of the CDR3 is TGTGCCTGGAGTGCCAAAGGCTTTGGGGGAGGGCCCCTGGAGCAGTTCTTC. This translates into CAWSAKGFGGGPLEQFF.

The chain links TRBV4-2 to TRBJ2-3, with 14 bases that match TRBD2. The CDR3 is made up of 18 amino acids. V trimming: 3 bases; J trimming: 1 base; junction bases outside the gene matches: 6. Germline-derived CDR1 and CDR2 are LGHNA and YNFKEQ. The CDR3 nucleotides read TGTGCCAGCAGCCATGGACTAGCGGGAGGAGGGGGCACAGATACGCAGTATTTT. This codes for CASSHGLAGGGGTDTQYF.

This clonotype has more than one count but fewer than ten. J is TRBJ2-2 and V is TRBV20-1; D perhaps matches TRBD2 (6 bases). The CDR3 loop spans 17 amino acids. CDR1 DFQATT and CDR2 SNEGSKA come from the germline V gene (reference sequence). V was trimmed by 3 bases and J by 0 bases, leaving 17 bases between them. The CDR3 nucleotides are TGCAGTGCTAGGCTTTTCGGGGGTCGGTCGAACACCGGGGAGCTGTTTTTT. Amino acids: CSARLFGGRSNTGELFF.

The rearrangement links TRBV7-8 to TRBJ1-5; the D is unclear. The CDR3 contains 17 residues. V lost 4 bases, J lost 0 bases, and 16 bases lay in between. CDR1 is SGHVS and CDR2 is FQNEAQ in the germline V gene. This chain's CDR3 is CASSSLGGLYSNQPQHF. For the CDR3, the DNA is TGTGCCAGCAGCTCCCTCGGCGGACTTTATAGCAATCAGCCCCAGCATTTT.

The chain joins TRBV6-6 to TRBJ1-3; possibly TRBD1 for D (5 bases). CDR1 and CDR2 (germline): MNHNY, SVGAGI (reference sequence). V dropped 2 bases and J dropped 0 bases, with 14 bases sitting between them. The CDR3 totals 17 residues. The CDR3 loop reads CASSYPRDPRSGNTIYF. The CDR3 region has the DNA TGTGCCAGCAGTTACCCCCGGGACCCCCGCTCTGGAAACACCATATATTTT.

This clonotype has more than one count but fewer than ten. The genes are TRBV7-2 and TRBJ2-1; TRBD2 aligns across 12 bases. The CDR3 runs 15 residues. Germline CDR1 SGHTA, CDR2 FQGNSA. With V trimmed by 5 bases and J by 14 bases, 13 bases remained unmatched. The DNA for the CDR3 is TGTGCCAGCAGCCCGGGGACTAGCGGGTTCCGCTCTAAGTTCTTC. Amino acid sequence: CASSPGTSGFRSKFF.

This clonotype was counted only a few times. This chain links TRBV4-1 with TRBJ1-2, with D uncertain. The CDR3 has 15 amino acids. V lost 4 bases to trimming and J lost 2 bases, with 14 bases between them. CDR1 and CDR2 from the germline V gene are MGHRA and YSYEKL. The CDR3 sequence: CASSPLETRNYGYTF. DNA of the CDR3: TGCGCCAGCAGCCCTCTAGAGACAAGGAACTATGGCTACACCTTC.

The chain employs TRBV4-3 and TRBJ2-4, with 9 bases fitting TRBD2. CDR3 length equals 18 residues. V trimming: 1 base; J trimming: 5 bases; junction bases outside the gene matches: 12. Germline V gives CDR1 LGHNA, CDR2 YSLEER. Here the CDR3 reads CASSQGLLAGSGENIQYF. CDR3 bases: TGCGCCAGCAGCCAAGGGCTCCTAGCGGGATCGGGGGAAAACATTCAGTACTTC.

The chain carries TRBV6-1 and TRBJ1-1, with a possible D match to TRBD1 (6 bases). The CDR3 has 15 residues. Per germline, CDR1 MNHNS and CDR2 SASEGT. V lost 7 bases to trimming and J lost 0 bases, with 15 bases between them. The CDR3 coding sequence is TGTGCCAGCACTCCCCTTCAGGGGATGAACACTGAAGCTTTCTTT. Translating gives CASTPLQGMNTEAFF.

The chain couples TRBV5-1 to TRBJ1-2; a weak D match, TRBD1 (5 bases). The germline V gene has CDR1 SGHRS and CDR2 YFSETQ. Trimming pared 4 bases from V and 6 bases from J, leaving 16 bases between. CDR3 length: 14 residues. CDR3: CASSPIQGPDGYTF. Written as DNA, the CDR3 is TGCGCCAGCAGCCCCATCCAGGGTCCGGATGGCTACACCTTC.

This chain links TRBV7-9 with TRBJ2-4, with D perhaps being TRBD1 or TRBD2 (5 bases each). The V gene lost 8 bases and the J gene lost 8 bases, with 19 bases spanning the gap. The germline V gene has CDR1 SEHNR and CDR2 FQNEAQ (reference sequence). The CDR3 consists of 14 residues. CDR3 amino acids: CASGRGPAEDIQYF. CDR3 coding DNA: TGTGCCAGCGGTAGGGGACCGGCTGAAGACATTCAGTACTTC.

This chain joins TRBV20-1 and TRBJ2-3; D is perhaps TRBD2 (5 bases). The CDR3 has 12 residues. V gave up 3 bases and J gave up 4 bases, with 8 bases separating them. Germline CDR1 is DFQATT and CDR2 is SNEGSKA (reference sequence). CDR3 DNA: TGCAGTGCTAGTGGACTCCCAGATACGCAGTATTTT. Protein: CSASGLPDTQYF.

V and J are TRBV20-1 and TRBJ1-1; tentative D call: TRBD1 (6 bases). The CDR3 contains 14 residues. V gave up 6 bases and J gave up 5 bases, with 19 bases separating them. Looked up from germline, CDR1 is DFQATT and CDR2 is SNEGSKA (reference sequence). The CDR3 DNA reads TGCAGTGCCCCTAGAAACAGGGTGGAGACTGAAGCTTTCTTT. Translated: CSAPRNRVETEAFF.

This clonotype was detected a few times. In DNA form, the CDR3 reads TGTGCCAGCCGGGATGAGACAGCCAACACCGGGGAGCTGTTTTTT. It is translated as CASRDETANTGELFF. The chain recombines TRBV25-1 with TRBJ2-2; D might be TRBD1 or TRBD2, each matching 5 bases. The ends were cut back, 8 bases at V and 2 bases at J, with 15 bases in the middle. Germline V lookup: CDR1 MGHDK, CDR2 SYGVNS. This CDR3 contains 15 residues.

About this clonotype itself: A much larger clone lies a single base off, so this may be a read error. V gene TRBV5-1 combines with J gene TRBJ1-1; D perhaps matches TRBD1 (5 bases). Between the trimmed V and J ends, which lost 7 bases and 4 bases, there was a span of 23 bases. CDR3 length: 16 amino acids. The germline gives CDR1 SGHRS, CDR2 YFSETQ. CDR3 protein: CASASGDRKKITEAFF. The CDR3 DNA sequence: TGCGCCAGCGCGTCCGGAGACAGAAAAAAGATCACTGAAGCTTTCTTT.